The text below deals with one T cell receptor (beta chain). This clone turned up a few times. It has no known antigen specificity. It has no much larger one-base neighbor in the sample; base qualities were not kept. The CDR3 regions of human TCRbeta chains were analyzed by immunosequencing. The study's own analysis went as follows. Repertoire TCRs were matched against a reference library of SARS-CoV-2-specific TCRs generated with the MIRA antigen-specificity platform. Breadth was defined as the fraction of unique TCRs that were SARS-CoV-2-associated. Depth was defined as the fraction of total T cells that were SARS-CoV-2-associated. Using the MIRA data, each spike-specific TCR was mapped to the spike region that the TCR reacts to and placed in a CD4 or CD8 class. Log10-transformed breadth and depth values were compared by one-way ANOVA with Sidak's multiple comparisons tests. TCRdb carries this immuneACCESS record with in-frame sequences only. Its versions omit some clonotypes, under half of them owing to an unresolved V gene in the studies checked, with the rest unexplained. V, J and clone size were drawn from that table, and D and trimming were deduced from the DNA. In all, the sample holds about 120,000 clones, and approximately 93% of those were seen once. Clones ranked in the top ten supply approximately 3.1% of the sample.

The CDR3, cysteine through phenylalanine, is 12 amino acids long. Just the 36-base CDR3 DNA is kept, in frame starting at base 1. The V and J ends are trimmed by 3 bases and 5 bases, leaving 7 bases between them. The germline V gene encodes CDR1 GTSNPN and CDR2 SVGIG (reference sequence). This specimen's time point label, interpreted: baseline before first vaccination. Samples from vaccinated people were obtained from the UK trials COV001 and COV002, which included a single-blind randomized controlled phase 2/3 trial of AZD1222 (ChAdOx1 nCoV-19) in healthy adults. For TCRbeta chain sequencing, PBMC samples from trial participants were taken at day 0 and at day 28 after the second dose. This specimen comes from a study of T cell responses to AZD1222 COVID-19 vaccine (dated by TCRdb to the early 2020s). Study-wide context: AZD1222 recipients whose second dose came at about 4 weeks and those whose second dose came at about 12 weeks were combined into one group, since spike-specific TCR depth and breadth did not differ between the two schedules. TCR sequencing covered approximately 230 trial participants: 200 to 220 given two doses of AZD1222 and 26 given two doses of MenACWY control vaccine. Trial participants were enrolled by age into subgroups of 18-55, 56-69 and 70-plus years, and 148, 28 and 57 TCR-sequenced participants, respectively, were included in these subgroups.

Broader findings and caveats from the paper: Reportedly, close to half of the unique spike-specific TCRs recognized epitopes lying outside the regions that are mutated in the B.1.351 and B.1.1.7 variants. In the small 56-69-year group, the increase in depth fell short of significance, most likely because of low power. The whole spike protein was spanned by vaccine-associated CD4 TCRs, and dominant responses were seen in regions 160-218 and 743-854. Because no day 14 peak-response samples were available, the repertoires could be characterized only after the peak T cell response. Most participants were white British and females outnumbered males, and the authors suggested that clonal diversity may have been underestimated. A significant rise in spike-specific TCR breadth and depth was observed after two AZD1222 doses relative to day 0 and relative to MenACWY recipients. Conclusions about previously exposed vaccinees were limited because only a handful of AZD1222 recipients were SARS-CoV-2 seropositive at baseline.

The source material was peripheral blood, sampled on day 0 of AZD1222 vaccination. The chain couples TRBV30 to TRBJ2-2, with an unclear D gene assignment. The TCR sequence derives from an adult in good health. CDR3 region: CAWSLITGELFF. The sequenced DNA is TGTGCCTGGAGCTTAATTACCGGGGAGCTGTTTTTT.